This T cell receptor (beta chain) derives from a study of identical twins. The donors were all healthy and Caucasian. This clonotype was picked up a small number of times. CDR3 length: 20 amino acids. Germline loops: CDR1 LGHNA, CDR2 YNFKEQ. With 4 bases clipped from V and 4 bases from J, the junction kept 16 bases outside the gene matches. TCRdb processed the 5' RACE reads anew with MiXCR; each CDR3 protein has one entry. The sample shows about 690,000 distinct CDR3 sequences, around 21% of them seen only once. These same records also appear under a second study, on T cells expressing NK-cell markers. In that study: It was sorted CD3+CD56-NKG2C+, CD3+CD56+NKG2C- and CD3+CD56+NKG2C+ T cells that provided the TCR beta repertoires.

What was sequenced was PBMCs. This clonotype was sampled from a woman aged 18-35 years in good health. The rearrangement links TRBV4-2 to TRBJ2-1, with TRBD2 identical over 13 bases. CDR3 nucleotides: TGTGCCAGCAGCCCCCTGAGCGTGAGTGAGGGACTAGCGGGGTACAATGAGCAGTTCTTC. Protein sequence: CASSPLSVSEGLAGYNEQFF.